Following are 17 T cell receptor beta chains from one sample sequenced in a study of blood T cell repertoires in COVID-19. Produced via immunoSEQ multiplex PCR; TCRdb's table is partial and in-frame only. This sample has more than 80,000 clones; approximately 86% occur once, and the top ten carry around 5.2%. The specimen sequenced was peripheral blood. All receptors come from a man in his forties with acute or convalescent COVID-19.

The V gene is TRBV29-1, the J gene TRBJ1-6; D call uncertain. The germline V and J ends were trimmed by 6 bases and 4 bases, with 13 bases remaining between them. CDR1 SQVTM and CDR2 ANQGSEA come from the germline V gene. The length of the CDR3 is 14 residues. The DNA of the CDR3 is TGCAGCGTGGCCGACAAGGCTTATAATTCACCCCTCCACTTT. Protein: CSVADKAYNSPLHF.

This clone was detected only once. This rearrangement joins TRBV19 to TRBJ2-2; a possible D gene is TRBD2 (5 bases). This CDR3 has 15 residues. Trimming shortened V by 6 bases and J by 1 base, and 12 bases separated the two germline ends. Germline V gene lookup returns CDR1 LNHDA and CDR2 SQIVND (reference sequence). The CDR3 DNA reads TGTGCCAGTAGACCTCGGGCGGGGAACACCGGGGAGCTGTTTTTT. Its protein product is CASRPRAGNTGELFF.

The chain has TRBV15 and TRBJ1-6; 7 bases are shared with TRBD1. V lost 0 bases to trimming and J lost 7 bases; unmatched junction nucleotides: 0. Germline CDR1 and CDR2: LNHNV and YYDKDF (reference sequence). This CDR3 is 14 amino acids long. The CDR3 reads CATSRDRGNSPLHF. In DNA, the CDR3 is TGTGCCACCAGCAGAGACAGGGGGAATTCACCCCTCCACTTT.

The gene calls are TRBV30 and TRBJ1-5; unclear D gene. This CDR3 has 15 residues. Germline CDR1 is GTSNPN and CDR2 is SVGIG (reference sequence). The V and J ends lost 0 bases and 5 bases respectively, with 14 bases between them. CDR3 nucleotides: TGTGCCTGGAGTGTACGGGATGGGGTGGATCAGCCCCAGCATTTT. Translation: CAWSVRDGVDQPQHF.

This clone came up once. The V gene is TRBV4-3, the J gene TRBJ2-2; no reliable D call. CDR3 length equals 14 residues. The V gene lost 1 base and the J gene lost 1 base, with 4 bases spanning the gap. Germline V lookup: CDR1 LGHNA, CDR2 YSLEER. CDR3 region: CASSQGQNTGELFF. The CDR3 bases are TGCGCCAGCAGCCAAGGACAGAACACCGGGGAGCTGTTTTTT.

This rearrangement joins TRBV11-2 to TRBJ1-5; tentative D call: TRBD1 (5 bases). Trimming stripped 2 bases from V and 4 bases from J, with 9 bases between. CDR1 and CDR2 (germline): SGHAT, FQNNGV. The CDR3 has 14 amino acids. The CDR3 reads CASSLRGENQPQHF. CDR3 DNA sequence: TGTGCCAGCAGCTTAAGGGGCGAAAATCAGCCCCAGCATTTT.

The chain recombines TRBV6-5 with TRBJ1-2; TRBD1 agrees at 8 bases. The CDR3 totals 15 residues. Germline assignment: CDR1 MNHEY and CDR2 SVGAGI. V lost 2 bases, J lost 7 bases, and 9 bases stayed unmatched. CDR3 sequence: CASSYAYDRGLGYTF. In DNA form, the CDR3 reads TGTGCCAGCAGTTACGCCTACGACAGGGGCCTTGGCTACACCTTC.

V usage is TRBV29-1 and J usage is TRBJ2-7; 11 bases are shared with TRBD1. With 3 bases clipped from V and 6 bases from J, the junction kept 7 bases outside the gene matches. Germline-derived CDR1 and CDR2 are SQVTM and ANQGSEA. The CDR3 runs to 14 residues. The DNA of the CDR3 is TGCAGCGTTGAGGGGACAGGGGGTAAGGGCGAGCAGTACTTC. Residues: CSVEGTGGKGEQYF.

The J gene is TRBJ2-3, the V gene TRBV20-1; D is tentatively TRBD1 or TRBD2 (6 bases each). The CDR3 contains 14 residues. Germline V lookup: CDR1 DFQATT, CDR2 SNEGSKA (reference sequence). V was pared by 3 bases and J by 5 bases, with 15 bases between. CDR3 region: CSASGGGTGDTQYF. The CDR3 DNA sequence: TGCAGTGCTAGTGGGGGCGGGACTGGAGATACGCAGTATTTT.

V usage is TRBV2 and J usage is TRBJ1-3; a weak D match, TRBD1 (5 bases). This CDR3 is 16 amino acids long. Trimming removed 1 base at V and 1 base at J, with 11 bases between. CDR1 is SNHLY and CDR2 is FYNNEI in the germline V gene. CDR3 protein: CASSEGLRVSGNTIYF. The CDR3, as DNA: TGTGCCAGCAGTGAAGGACTCAGGGTTTCTGGAAACACCATATATTTT. Combining the CDR3 with reference TRBV2 and TRBJ1-3 gives the whole variable domain EPEVTQTPSHQVTQMGQEVILRCVPISNHLYFYWYRQILGQKVEFLVSFYNNEISEKSEIFDDQFSVERPDGSNFTLKIRSTKLEDSAMYFCASSEGLRVSGNTIYFGEGSWLTVV.

This clone was seen at least ten times. The chain links TRBV27 to TRBJ1-1; weak D call: TRBD1 (5 bases). Trimming shortened V by 5 bases and J by 0 bases, and 10 bases separated the two germline ends. The CDR3 totals 14 residues. Germline lookup yields CDR1 MNHEY and CDR2 SMNVEV (reference sequence). The CDR3 loop is CASSEQVMNTEAFF. The CDR3 DNA reads as TGTGCCAGCAGTGAACAGGTAATGAACACTGAAGCTTTCTTT.

J is TRBJ2-7 and V is TRBV5-6, with TRBD1 matching 9 bases. The CDR3 is 14 residues long. The V segment lost 2 bases and the J segment 4 bases; nucleotides outside the gene matches: 4. Germline CDR1 is SGHDT and CDR2 is YYEEEE. The CDR3 loop reads CASSFGTGQYEQYF. The CDR3 DNA reads TGTGCCAGCAGCTTCGGGACAGGGCAATACGAGCAGTACTTC.

The CDR3 coding sequence is TGTGCCAGCAGCTTGACAGGCGGTAACACTGAAGCTTTCTTT. This encodes CASSLTGGNTEAFF. The chain combines TRBV7-6 with TRBJ1-1; TRBD1 might be the D (6 bases). Trimming pared 3 bases from V and 2 bases from J, leaving 10 bases between. The germline V gene has CDR1 SGHVS and CDR2 FNYEAQ. CDR3 size: 14 residues.

The genes are TRBV5-5 and TRBJ1-1; the D is unclear. The germline V and J ends were trimmed by 3 bases and 7 bases, with 13 bases remaining between them. The germline V gene encodes CDR1 SGHKS and CDR2 YYEKEE (reference sequence). CDR3 size: 13 residues. CDR3 protein: CASSSRELIEAFF. The CDR3 nucleotides are TGTGCCAGCAGCTCGAGGGAACTTATTGAAGCTTTCTTT.

This clone occurred once. The chain recombines TRBV10-2 with TRBJ2-1; TRBD1 might be the D (5 bases). This CDR3 is built from 16 residues. V lost 7 bases and J lost 0, with 16 bases in between. CDR1 and CDR2 (germline): WSHSY, SAAADI. CDR3 sequence: CASKKGALGSYNEQFF. The CDR3 coding sequence is TGCGCCAGCAAAAAAGGGGCTCTCGGCTCCTACAATGAGCAGTTCTTC.

The sample holds one count of this clone. The CDR3 loop reads CAWSRGGHVYNEQFF. The CDR3 DNA is TGTGCCTGGAGCCGCGGGGGGCACGTCTACAATGAGCAGTTCTTC. This chain links TRBV30 with TRBJ2-1; TRBD2 matches 8 bases. CDR1 is GTSNPN and CDR2 is SVGIG in the germline V gene (reference sequence). The J segment lost 3 bases and the V segment lost 3 bases, leaving 7 bases of the junction unmatched. The CDR3 runs 15 residues.

This clone was detected a few times. The chain couples TRBV19 to TRBJ1-5; weak D call: TRBD1 (6 bases). Germline CDR1 LNHDA, CDR2 SQIVND (reference sequence). This CDR3 has 14 residues. V lost 3 bases and J lost 7, with 13 bases in between. CDR3 protein: CASSMSGGGQPQHF. The CDR3, as DNA: TGTGCCAGTAGTATGTCGGGGGGCGGACAGCCCCAGCATTTT.